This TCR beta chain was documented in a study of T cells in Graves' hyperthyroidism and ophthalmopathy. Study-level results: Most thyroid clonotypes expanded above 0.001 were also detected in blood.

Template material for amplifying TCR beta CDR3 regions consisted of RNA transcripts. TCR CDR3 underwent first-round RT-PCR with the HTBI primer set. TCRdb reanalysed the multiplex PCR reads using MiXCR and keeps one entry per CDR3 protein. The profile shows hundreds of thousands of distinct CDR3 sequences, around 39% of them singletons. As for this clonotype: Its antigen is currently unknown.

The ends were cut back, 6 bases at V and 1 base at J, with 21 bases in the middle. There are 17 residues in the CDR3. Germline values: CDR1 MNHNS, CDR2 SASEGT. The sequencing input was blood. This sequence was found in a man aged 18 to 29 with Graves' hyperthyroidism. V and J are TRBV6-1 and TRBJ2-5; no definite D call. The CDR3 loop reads CASRPRRTATSQETQYF. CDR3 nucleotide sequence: TGTGCCAGCAGGCCACGCCGGACGGCAACCTCCCAAGAGACCCAGTACTTC.